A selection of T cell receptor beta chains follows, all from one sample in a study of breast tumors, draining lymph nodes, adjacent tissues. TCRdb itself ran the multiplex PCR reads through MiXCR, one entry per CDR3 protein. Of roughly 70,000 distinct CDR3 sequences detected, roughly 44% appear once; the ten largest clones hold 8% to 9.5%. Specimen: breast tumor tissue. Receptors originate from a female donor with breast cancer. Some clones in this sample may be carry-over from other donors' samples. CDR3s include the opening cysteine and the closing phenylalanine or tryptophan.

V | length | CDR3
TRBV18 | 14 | CASSLQGGNQPQHF
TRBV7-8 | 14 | CASSLFQGWETQYF
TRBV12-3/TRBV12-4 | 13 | CASSRRGNQPQHF
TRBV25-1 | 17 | CASSDPHIQGQGYGYTF
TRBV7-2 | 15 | CASSRRDYLELELFF
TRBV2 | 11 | CARYERHEAFF
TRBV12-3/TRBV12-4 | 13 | CASSSSGRVEQYF
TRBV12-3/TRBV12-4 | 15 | CASSPLAGAVGELVF
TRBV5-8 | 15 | CASSYPISGADTQYF
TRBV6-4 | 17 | CASSDGQVKTSTDTQYF
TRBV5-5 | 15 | CASSPCNRGTDTQYF
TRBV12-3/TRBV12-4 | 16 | CASRRKPMGVSFPQHF
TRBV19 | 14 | CASRERVSTDTQYF
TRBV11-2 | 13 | CASSLTFSGELFF
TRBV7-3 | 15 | CASSKGGIPLYGYTF
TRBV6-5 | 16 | CASSYVDAGSYNEQFF
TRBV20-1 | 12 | CSAGPQGQPQHF
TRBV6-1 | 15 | CAICFRGLTDQPQHF
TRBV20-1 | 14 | CGARDARSRYEQYF
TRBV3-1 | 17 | CASSQAQGKGTNEKLFF
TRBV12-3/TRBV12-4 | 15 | CASRVGLAYGDTQYF
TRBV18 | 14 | CASSQGQGDTEAFF
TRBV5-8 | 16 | CASSLAVRQGYYEQYF
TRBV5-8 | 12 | CASSSYQSPLHF
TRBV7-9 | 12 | CASSLRAEKLFF
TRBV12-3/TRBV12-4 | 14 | CASSQYQTGYGYTF
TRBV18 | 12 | CASSSGRDIQYF
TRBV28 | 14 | CASNLAGTGVGYTF
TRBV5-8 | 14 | CASRLAGGPGEQYF
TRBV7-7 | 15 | CASSLDRGSEEAQYF
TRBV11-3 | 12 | CASSPRLGEAFF
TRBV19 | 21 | CASSASGTGMSYEQYTDTQYF
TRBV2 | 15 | CASSGVGPSTDTQYF
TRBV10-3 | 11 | CAIQTPSGYTF
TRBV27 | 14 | CASSSRVTYNEQFF
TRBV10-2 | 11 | CASASTDAQYF
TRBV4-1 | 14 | CASSQAAGVETQYF
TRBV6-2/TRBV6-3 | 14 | CASSLGNGRWAQYF
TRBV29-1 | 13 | CSVAKPPGNEQFF
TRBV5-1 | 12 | CASSLEGRGQYF
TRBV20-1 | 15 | CSAFSGTSGHYEQYF